These 27 T cell receptor beta chains originate from one sample sequenced in a study of blood T cell repertoires in COVID-19. Assay: immunoSEQ multiplex PCR; the TCRdb copy retains only in-frame clones and omits some. The table has almost 100,000 clones, approximately 86% seen once. Material for sequencing was peripheral blood. These receptor sequences come from a man in his fifties with acute or convalescent COVID-19.

This chain joins TRBV3-1 (or the pseudogene TRBV3-2) and TRBJ2-1, with TRBD2 matching 9 bases. V gave up 1 base and J gave up 5 bases; unmatched junction bases: 12. Germline V CDR1 and CDR2: LGHDT, YNNKEL (reference sequence). CDR3 length: 18 residues. CDR3 region: CASSQGLAGGLRDNEQFF. In DNA form, the CDR3 reads TGTGCCAGCAGCCAAGGACTCGCGGGAGGGCTCAGGGACAATGAGCAGTTCTTC.

The rearrangement links TRBV12-3 or TRBV12-4 to TRBJ1-1, with TRBD1 as a possible D gene (6 bases). The CDR3 spans 13 residues. The V end was cut by 2 bases, the J end by 11 bases, with 15 bases between. CDR3 sequence reads: CASSLSYRVHAFF. The CDR3 DNA is TGTGCCAGCAGTTTATCGTACAGGGTGCATGCTTTCTTT.

This rearrangement joins TRBV19 to TRBJ2-1; the match to TRBD1 covers 8 bases. Germline CDR1 reads LNHDA; CDR2 reads SQIVND (reference sequence). The V and J ends lost 3 bases and 4 bases, in that order; junction bases with no gene match: 5. CDR3 length: 15 residues. CDR3 in amino acids: CASSIANRGYNEQFF. The CDR3 DNA reads TGTGCCAGTAGTATTGCGAACAGGGGGTACAATGAGCAGTTCTTC. Using reference TRBV19 and TRBJ2-1 for the parts outside the CDR3, the full variable domain is DGGITQSPKYLFRKEGQNVTLSCEQNLNHDAMYWYRQDPGQGLRLIYYSQIVNDFQKGDIAEGYSVSREKKESFPLTVTSAQKNPTAFYLCASSIANRGYNEQFFGPGTRLTVL.

The chain combines TRBV4-1 with TRBJ2-1; D gene unclear. The ends were cut back, 1 base at V and 0 bases at J, with 7 bases in the middle. Germline V CDR1 and CDR2: MGHRA, YSYEKL. This CDR3 is built from 15 residues. The CDR3 nucleotides are TGCGCCAGCAGCCAAGGGTACGGCTCCTACAATGAGCAGTTCTTC. Encoded protein: CASSQGYGSYNEQFF.

This chain links TRBV7-2 with TRBJ1-6, with a possible D match to TRBD1 (6 bases). This CDR3 has 14 residues. Germline V gene data show CDR1 as SGHTA and CDR2 as FQGNSA. The V end lost 5 bases, the J end lost 5 bases, and 10 bases lay between the germline ends. The CDR3 DNA is TGTGCCAGCAGCCTTTGGACAGATAATTCACCCCTCCACTTT. Its translation: CASSLWTDNSPLHF.

This sequence joins TRBV3-1 (or the pseudogene TRBV3-2) and TRBJ2-7; D is uncertain. The CDR3 consists of 15 residues. Germline CDR1 is LGHDT and CDR2 is YNNKEL (reference sequence). The V end lost 0 bases, the J end lost 2 bases, and 11 bases lay between the germline ends. The CDR3 DNA follows: TGTGCCAGCAGCCAAGATCGACAATTAACCTACGAGCAGTACTTC. It specifies CASSQDRQLTYEQYF.

The rearrangement joins TRBV3-1 (or the pseudogene TRBV3-2) to TRBJ2-3; D unresolved. There are 15 residues in the CDR3. V was cut by 0 bases and J by 2 bases, with 9 bases left in between. CDR1 and CDR2 (germline): LGHDT, YNNKEL (reference sequence). This chain's CDR3 is CASSQEFFYTDTQYF. In DNA, the CDR3 is TGTGCCAGCAGCCAAGAGTTCTTCTACACAGATACGCAGTATTTT.

This chain's CDR3 is CASSMWTGRAYGYTF. The CDR3 region has the DNA TGTGCCAGTAGTATGTGGACAGGGCGCGCCTATGGCTACACCTTC. The chain joins TRBV19 to TRBJ1-2; TRBD1 aligns across 8 bases. J gave up 4 bases and V 3 bases, and 7 bases lay outside the gene matches. The CDR3 contains 15 residues. The germline V gene encodes CDR1 LNHDA and CDR2 SQIVND (reference sequence).

The V and J genes are TRBV14 and TRBJ2-7; 7 positions match TRBD2. The CDR3 covers 16 residues. V was clipped by 0 bases and J by 1 base; unmatched bases: 6. Germline V gene sequence: CDR1 SGHDN, CDR2 FVKESK. CDR3 in DNA: TGTGCCAGCAGCCAAGAGGGAGGGGTACGGTCCTACGAGCAGTACTTC. Its translation is CASSQEGGVRSYEQYF.

This sequence joins TRBV18 and TRBJ1-5, with D perhaps matching TRBD1 (6 bases). The CDR3 covers 15 residues. Trimming took off 5 bases at V and 0 bases at J, with 11 bases between the two ends. The germline CDR1 and CDR2 sequences are KGHSH and LQKENI. The CDR3 loop reads CASSYGQSSNQPQHF. CDR3 nucleotide sequence: TGTGCCAGCTCATACGGACAGTCTAGCAATCAGCCCCAGCATTTT.

In the case of this clone: This sample also contains other DNA sequences that code for the same CDR3. V usage is TRBV3-1 (or the pseudogene TRBV3-2) and J usage is TRBJ1-3; D is undetermined. CDR1 is LGHDT and CDR2 is YNNKEL in the germline V gene (reference sequence). This CDR3 comprises 13 residues. The V gene lost 4 bases and the J gene lost 4 bases, with 8 bases spanning the gap. CDR3 in DNA: TGTGCCAGCAGCCCTTCGAGCGGAAACACCATATATTTT. It encodes CASSPSSGNTIYF.

Here the CDR3 reads CASSVSGNSNQPQHF. CDR3 DNA: TGTGCCAGCAGCGTATCGGGGAATAGCAATCAGCCCCAGCATTTT. V gene TRBV9 combines with J gene TRBJ1-5; D is unclear. The CDR3 is 15 amino acids. Trimming took 1 base from V and 0 from J, leaving 8 bases between them. CDR1 is SGDLS and CDR2 is YYNGEE in the germline V gene.

The CDR3 region is CASRKGVGTEAFF. The CDR3 nucleotides read TGTGCCAGCAGAAAGGGAGTGGGCACTGAAGCTTTCTTT. This sequence joins TRBV11-2 and TRBJ1-1; no reliable D call. There are 13 residues in the CDR3. V was clipped by 6 bases and J by 4 bases, with 12 bases between them. The germline gives CDR1 SGHAT, CDR2 FQNNGV.

V and J are TRBV10-3 and TRBJ2-7, with 11 nucleotides matching TRBD1. CDR3 length equals 14 residues. V lost 5 bases to trimming and J lost 2 bases; unmatched junction nucleotides: 2. Germline CDR1 and CDR2: ENHRY and SYGVKD. CDR3 in DNA: TGTGCCATCAGTCCGGGACAGGGGGCCTACGAGCAGTACTTC. Encoded protein: CAISPGQGAYEQYF.

This chain links TRBV2 with TRBJ2-2, with TRBD1 as a possible D gene (6 bases). This CDR3 comprises 12 residues. Germline V gene sequence: CDR1 SNHLY, CDR2 FYNNEI. Trimming shortened V by 6 bases and J by 9 bases, and 11 bases separated the two germline ends. In nucleotides, the CDR3 is TGTGCCAGCAGCCCCGGGACACGGGAGCTGTTTTTT. Translated, it gives CASSPGTRELFF.

The gene calls are TRBV5-5 and TRBJ1-6, with a tentative D call TRBD1 (5 bases). This CDR3 contains 16 residues. Germline assignment: CDR1 SGHKS and CDR2 YYEKEE (reference sequence). Trimming removed 4 bases at V and 7 bases at J, with 18 bases between. The CDR3 is CASSPPGQGGNSPLHF. CDR3 DNA: TGTGCCAGCAGCCCCCCCGGGCAGGGAGGGAATTCACCCCTCCACTTT.

The genes are TRBV7-2 and TRBJ1-1; D is undetermined. The CDR3 is made up of 14 amino acids. Looked up from germline, CDR1 is SGHTA and CDR2 is FQGNSA. Trimming removed 5 bases from V and 1 base from J, with 11 bases in between. The CDR3 here is CASSPLNPNTEAFF. The CDR3 coding sequence is TGTGCCAGCAGCCCGCTAAATCCGAACACTGAAGCTTTCTTT.

V gene TRBV30 combines with J gene TRBJ1-6; D is undetermined. CDR1 GTSNPN and CDR2 SVGIG come from the germline V gene (reference sequence). V was shortened by 8 bases and J by 5 bases, with 7 bases between the two germline ends. There are 11 residues in the CDR3. CDR3 nucleotides: TGTGCCCTCCGTAATAATTCACCCCTCCACTTT. Its protein product is CALRNNSPLHF.

The genes are TRBV12-5 and TRBJ1-3; D uncertain. Germline V gives CDR1 LGHNT, CDR2 FRNRAP. V was pared by 4 bases and J by 2 bases, with 6 bases between. The CDR3 covers 13 residues. The CDR3 sequence: CASGSLAGNTIYF. CDR3 sequence (DNA): TGTGCTAGTGGTTCCTTAGCTGGAAACACCATATATTTT.

This clone has just one count. The chain is built from TRBV7-9 and TRBJ1-2; unclear D gene. V lost 1 base, J lost 0 bases, and 9 bases lay in between. Germline CDR1 and CDR2: SEHNR and FQNEAQ (reference sequence). The CDR3 is made up of 15 amino acids. This CDR3 reads CASSLEPVSNYGYTF. The DNA for the CDR3 is TGTGCCAGCAGCTTAGAGCCGGTTTCTAACTATGGCTACACCTTC.

J is TRBJ2-7 and V is TRBV3-1 (or the pseudogene TRBV3-2); 9 nucleotides align to TRBD1. The V gene's germline CDR1 is LGHDT and CDR2 YNNKEL (reference sequence). The CDR3 covers 14 residues. After removal of 4 bases from V and 4 bases from J, the junction contained 5 bases not matched to a gene. The CDR3 reads CASSLGTGPYEQYF. The CDR3 nucleotides are TGTGCCAGCAGCCTAGGGACAGGGCCATACGAGCAGTACTTC.

The rearrangement joins TRBV5-5 to TRBJ1-1; TRBD1 aligns across 7 bases. Trimming removed 4 bases from V and 5 bases from J; junction bases left unmatched: 11. The CDR3 loop spans 15 amino acids. CDR1 and CDR2 from the germline V gene are SGHKS and YYEKEE (reference sequence). DNA of the CDR3: TGTGCCAGCAGCCTTTCCCGACAGGGCGGGACTGAAGCTTTCTTT. This translates into CASSLSRQGGTEAFF.

V is TRBV10-3 and J is TRBJ1-4, with D uncertain. The CDR3 is 14 residues long. Germline CDR1 and CDR2: ENHRY and SYGVKD. Trimming left V 4 bases short and J 3 bases short, with 9 bases between. CDR3 amino acids: CAISAAGSNEKLFF. In nucleotides, the CDR3 is TGTGCCATCAGTGCGGCAGGTTCTAATGAAAAACTGTTTTTT.

This chain uses TRBV11-2 with TRBJ2-1, with 10 bases that match TRBD2. Germline CDR1 reads SGHAT; CDR2 reads FQNNGV. The CDR3 is 15 amino acids. V dropped 7 bases and J dropped 9; count of bases not matched to a gene: 12. CDR3 residues: CASTYSSGGLGEQFF. The CDR3 bases are TGTGCCAGCACCTATTCTAGCGGGGGATTAGGTGAGCAGTTCTTC.

The chain recombines TRBV6-6 with TRBJ1-1; 7 nucleotides match TRBD1. The V gene's germline CDR1 is MNHNY and CDR2 SVGAGI (reference sequence). The junction had 8 bases not matched to a gene; V was cut back by 2 bases and J by 8 bases. The CDR3 runs to 14 residues. The CDR3 DNA reads TGTGCCAGCAGTTACCCCGCAGGGGGAAGGGAAGCTTTCTTT. It specifies CASSYPAGGREAFF.

This clone was observed a single time. This rearrangement joins TRBV5-6 to TRBJ1-1; D might be TRBD1 (5 bases). This CDR3 region has 16 residues. With 4 bases removed from V and 3 bases from J, the gap between germline ends came to 19 bases. The germline CDR1 and CDR2 sequences are SGHDT and YYEEEE. CDR3 residues: CASSVDSGQVYTEAFF. CDR3 sequence (DNA): TGTGCCAGCAGCGTAGATTCAGGGCAGGTGTACACTGAAGCTTTCTTT.

The chain recombines TRBV13 with TRBJ2-1; 12 bases line up with TRBD2. The CDR3 length is 16 residues. V shed 5 bases, J shed 9 bases, and the junction held 11 bases outside the gene matches. CDR1 and CDR2 (germline): PRHDT, FYEKMQ (reference sequence). CDR3 loop: CASSLPTSGRRFEQFF. DNA of the CDR3: TGTGCCAGCAGCCTCCCGACTAGCGGGAGACGGTTTGAGCAGTTCTTC.